This T cell receptor (beta chain) originates from a study of T cell changes during pregnancy in multiple sclerosis. Libraries were prepared by immunoSEQ multiplex PCR; TCRdb keeps only in-frame clonotypes and omits some of them. The sample yields around 53,000 clones, roughly nine tenths seen once. This CDR3 region has 13 residues. Between the trimmed V and J ends, which lost 6 bases and 2 bases, there was a span of 11 bases. The germline V gene encodes CDR1 LNHDA and CDR2 SQIVND (reference sequence). Source: CD8+ T cells from peripheral blood mononuclear cells, taken before pregnancy. The chain carries TRBV19 and TRBJ2-7, with D maybe TRBD1 (5 bases). The TCR was taken from a female donor with multiple sclerosis, enrolled in a pregnancy study. CDR3 amino acids: CASSAGWTYEQYF. CDR3 in DNA: TGTGCCAGTAGCGCAGGGTGGACCTACGAGCAGTACTTC.